This TCR beta chain is from a study of T cells after yellow fever vaccination. As for the study in general: Fractions of low cell number were prepared using SMART-Seq v4 Ultra Low Input.

Each CDR3 protein gets one entry after TCRdb re-called the 5' RACE reads with MiXCR. The sample has fewer than 400,000 distinct CDR3 sequences, about 6% seen once. Notes on the study in general: Just a small share of clonotypes turned up in the CD4 compartment as well as the CD8 compartment. A faster peak, day 5 versus 15, was reached by the weaker secondary response.

V lost 2 bases to trimming and J lost 11 bases, with 17 bases between them. Germline-derived CDR1 and CDR2 are SQVTM and ANQGSEA. The CDR3 runs 13 residues. Notes on this clonotype: Its specificity is not known.

The TCR originated in a man aged 30 to 45 who received the YFV17D yellow fever vaccine. The chain uses TRBV29-1 and TRBJ2-3; weak D call: TRBD1 (5 bases). Material: PBMCs, obtained 5 days after the yellow fever booster vaccination. Here the CDR3 DNA reads TGCAGCGTTGAATGGCCGCCGCAGGGTATGCAGTATTTT. Amino acids: CSVEWPPQGMQYF.